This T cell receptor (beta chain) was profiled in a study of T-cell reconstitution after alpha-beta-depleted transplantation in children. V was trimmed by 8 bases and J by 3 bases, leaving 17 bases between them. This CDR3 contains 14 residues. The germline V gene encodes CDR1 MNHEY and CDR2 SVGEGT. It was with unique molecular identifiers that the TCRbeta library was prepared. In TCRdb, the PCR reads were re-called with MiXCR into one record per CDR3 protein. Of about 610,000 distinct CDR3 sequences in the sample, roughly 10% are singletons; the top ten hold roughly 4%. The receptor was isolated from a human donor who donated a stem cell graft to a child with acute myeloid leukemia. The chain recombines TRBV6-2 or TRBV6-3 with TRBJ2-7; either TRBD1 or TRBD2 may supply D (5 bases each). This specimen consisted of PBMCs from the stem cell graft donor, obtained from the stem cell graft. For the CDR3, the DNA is TGTGCCAGCCGCGCTCCAGAGGGGAGCTACGAGCAGTACTTC. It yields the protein CASRAPEGSYEQYF.